Listed below are T cell receptor beta chains from one sample, sequenced in a study of CD8 T cells in Susac syndrome. MiXCR, run by TCRdb on the immunoSEQ multiplex PCR reads, gives a single entry per CDR3 protein. This repertoire shows around 280,000 distinct CDR3 sequences, about 90% found once; its top ten account for 0.065%. Material for sequencing was CD4+ T cells from PBMCs. All receptors come from a human donor with multiple sclerosis. The CDR3 runs from the conserved cysteine through the conserved F or W. Fields, in order: J gene, V gene, clone size, D gene, CDR3 DNA, CDR3 protein. D genes are given only for firm matches. Only some rows state a clone size, as once, few, many or a class for expanded clones.

TRBJ2-3	TRBV6-5	-	-	TGTGCCAGCAGGCGGGACCACACAGATACGCAGTATTTT	CASRRDHTDTQYF
TRBJ1-1	TRBV7-9	-	-	TGTGCCAGCAGCTTAGCGGGGACAATGAACACTGAAGCTTTCTTT	CASSLAGTMNTEAFF
TRBJ1-6	TRBV7-2	-	-	TGTGCCAGCAGCTTGGGAGGGTGGGTCTCACCCCTCCACTTT	CASSLGGWVSPLHF
TRBJ2-1	TRBV5-1	once	TRBD2	TGCGCCAGCAGCCCTGGAGGGGCTAGCGGGGGGCATGAGCAGTTCTTC	CASSPGGASGGHEQFF
TRBJ1-6	TRBV19	-	-	TGTGCCAGTAGTCCTACAGGGATCAGGTATAATTCACCCCTCCACTTT	CASSPTGIRYNSPLHF
TRBJ1-5	TRBV30	-	-	TGTGCCTGGGGGGGAAGAGGCAATCAGCCCCAGCATTTT	CAWGGRGNQPQHF
TRBJ2-3	TRBV5-1	-	-	TGCGCCAGCAGCCACCTAGCAGATACGCAGTATTTT	CASSHLADTQYF
TRBJ1-2	TRBV29-1	-	TRBD1	TGCAGCGCTGGGACAGACGTCCCTGGCTACACCTTC	CSAGTDVPGYTF
TRBJ2-7	TRBV7-2	-	TRBD2	TGTGCCAGCAGCACTAGCGCCAGCCGCTCCTACGAGCAGTACTTC	CASSTSASRSYEQYF
TRBJ2-1	TRBV7-9	-	TRBD2	TGTGCCAGCAGCCCAGTTTCGGGGGGGCCCAATGAGCAGTTCTTC	CASSPVSGGPNEQFF
TRBJ1-2	TRBV10-3	-	-	TGTGCCATCAGTGGGGGGGGCCCCACGGGCTACACCTTC	CAISGGGPTGYTF
TRBJ2-3	TRBV20-1	once	TRBD2	TGCAGTGCCCGACCGGGGGGGACAGATACGCAGTATTTT	CSARPGGTDTQYF
TRBJ1-2	TRBV24-1	few	TRBD1	TGTGCCACCGGGCGGGACAGGGATGGCTACACCTTC	CATGRDRDGYTF